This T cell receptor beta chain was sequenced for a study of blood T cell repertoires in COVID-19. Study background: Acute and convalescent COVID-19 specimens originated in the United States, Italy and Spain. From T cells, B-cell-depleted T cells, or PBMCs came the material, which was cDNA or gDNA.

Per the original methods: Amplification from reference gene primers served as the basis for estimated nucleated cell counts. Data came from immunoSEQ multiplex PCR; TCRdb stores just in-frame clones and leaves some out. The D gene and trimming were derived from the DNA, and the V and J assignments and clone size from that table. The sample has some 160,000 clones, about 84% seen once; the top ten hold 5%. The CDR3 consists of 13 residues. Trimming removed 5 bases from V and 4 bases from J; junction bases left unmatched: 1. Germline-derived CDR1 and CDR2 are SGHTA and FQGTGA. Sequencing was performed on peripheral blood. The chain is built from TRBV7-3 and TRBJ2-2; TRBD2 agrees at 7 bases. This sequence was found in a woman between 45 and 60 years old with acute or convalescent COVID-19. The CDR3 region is CASSRTSTGELFF. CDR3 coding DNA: TGTGCCAGCAGCCGGACTAGCACCGGGGAGCTGTTTTTT.